The next 30 T cell receptor beta chains were all read from a single sample in a study of PD-1 blockade in mismatch repair-deficient tumors. Profiling relied on immunoSEQ multiplex PCR, and the TCRdb table lists in-frame clones only, not all of them. Of tens of thousands of clones listed, over 70% were seen once; the top ten hold more than 2.5%. The sequencing used peripheral blood, collected 12 weeks after starting pembrolizumab. The receptors here all came from an adult with mismatch repair-deficient cancer.

The V gene is TRBV7-2, the J gene TRBJ2-1; 8 bases are shared with TRBD2. Germline values: CDR1 SGHTA, CDR2 FQGNSA. Germline trimming cut 1 base from V and 7 bases from J; bases unmatched to any gene: 9. The CDR3 is 16 amino acids. The CDR3 region is CASSLERGTLSNEQFF. The CDR3 DNA reads TGTGCCAGCAGCTTAGAGCGGGGGACCTTATCAAATGAGCAGTTCTTC.

This clone was picked up one time. This chain's CDR3 is CASSELGVRGYTEAFF. The DNA for the CDR3 is TGTGCCAGCAGTGAATTGGGGGTCAGGGGGTACACTGAAGCTTTCTTT. This chain joins TRBV25-1 and TRBJ1-1, with 7 positions matching TRBD1. Germline CDR1 MGHDK, CDR2 SYGVNS. This CDR3 region has 16 residues. The V and J ends lost 1 base and 3 bases, in that order; junction bases with no gene match: 8.

The J gene is TRBJ2-7, the V gene TRBV19, with D possibly TRBD1 on 6 matching bases. The CDR3 sequence is 12 residues long. V was cut by 5 bases and J by 8 bases, with 13 bases left in between. Looked up from germline, CDR1 is LNHDA and CDR2 is SQIVND (reference sequence). CDR3: CASSVNRDKQYF. CDR3 coding DNA: TGTGCCAGTAGTGTAAACCGGGACAAGCAGTACTTC.

This rearrangement joins TRBV2 to TRBJ2-7, with D unresolved. The germline gives CDR1 SNHLY, CDR2 FYNNEI. With 8 bases removed from V and 3 bases from J, the gap between germline ends came to 14 bases. The CDR3 extends over 13 amino acids. In nucleotides, the CDR3 is TGTGCCAGCTTTCGCAATCATATCTACGAGCAGTACTTC. Its translation is CASFRNHIYEQYF.

This clone was counted only a few times. The chain employs TRBV19 and TRBJ2-2, with D hard to call. The CDR3 has 14 residues. Deletions cut 3 bases from V and 6 bases from J, with 11 bases between. The germline V gene encodes CDR1 LNHDA and CDR2 SQIVND (reference sequence). CDR3 in amino acids: CASSINLVPGELFF. The CDR3 nucleotides read TGTGCCAGTAGTATTAACCTGGTTCCCGGGGAGCTGTTTTTT.

The table lists this clone with a few counts. The chain is built from TRBV18 and TRBJ2-7; maybe TRBD2 (5 bases). V was pared by 6 bases and J by 3 bases, with 12 bases between. This CDR3 spans 13 amino acids. Germline values: CDR1 KGHSH, CDR2 LQKENI. CDR3 nucleotides: TGTGCCAGCTCTGCCCCCGGAGGCTACGAGCAGTACTTC. This sequence encodes CASSAPGGYEQYF.

In its sample, this clone was seen a few times. The genes are TRBV7-9 and TRBJ2-7; TRBD1 might be the D (6 bases). The V gene's germline CDR1 is SEHNR and CDR2 FQNEAQ (reference sequence). This CDR3 has 12 residues. V dropped 5 bases and J dropped 2 bases, with 7 bases sitting between them. This CDR3 reads CASSQGPYEQYF. Written as DNA, the CDR3 is TGTGCCAGCAGCCAGGGGCCCTACGAGCAGTACTTC.

The J gene is TRBJ1-5, the V gene TRBV10-3, with TRBD1 as a possible D gene (6 bases). Germline V lookup: CDR1 ENHRY, CDR2 SYGVKD. Trimming pared 2 bases from V and 4 bases from J, leaving 12 bases between. This CDR3 contains 15 residues. CDR3 sequence: CAISEQGTFNQPQHF. DNA for the CDR3: TGTGCCATCAGTGAGCAGGGGACCTTTAATCAGCCCCAGCATTTT.

J is TRBJ2-7 and V is TRBV30; 11 nucleotides match TRBD1. Germline CDR1 is GTSNPN and CDR2 is SVGIG (reference sequence). The CDR3 totals 11 residues. CDR3 sequence reads: CAGGTGGEKYF. The CDR3 DNA follows: TGTGCTGGCGGGACAGGGGGGGAGAAGTACTTC.

This clone was observed once. The chain couples TRBV19 to TRBJ2-5; TRBD1 aligns across 8 bases. The V gene's germline CDR1 is LNHDA and CDR2 SQIVND (reference sequence). The V and J ends lost 1 base and 4 bases, in that order; junction bases with no gene match: 8. This CDR3 contains 16 residues. The CDR3: CASSIADREVAETQYF. In DNA form, the CDR3 reads TGTGCCAGTAGTATAGCGGACAGGGAAGTCGCAGAGACCCAGTACTTC.

V is TRBV14 and J is TRBJ2-1, with D unclear. The length of the CDR3 is 16 residues. Germline V gives CDR1 SGHDN, CDR2 FVKESK. Trimming removed 5 bases from V and 4 bases from J, with 18 bases in between. The CDR3 coding sequence is TGTGCCAGCAGCAATACCGGGCATGGTATATACAATGAGCAGTTCTTC. Translating it yields CASSNTGHGIYNEQFF.

The sample holds many counts of this clone. Other DNA sequences in the same sample also yield this CDR3. The rearrangement uses TRBV5-6 and TRBJ2-2; D is unresolved. Trimming shortened V by 0 bases and J by 1 base, and 4 bases separated the two germline ends. The CDR3 is made up of 14 amino acids. The V gene's germline CDR1 is SGHDT and CDR2 YYEEEE. This CDR3 is CASSLGRNTGELFF. CDR3 in DNA: TGTGCCAGCAGCTTGGGGCGGAACACCGGGGAGCTGTTTTTT.

In this sample, this clone turned up a few times. This chain connects TRBV28 to TRBJ2-1, with 10 bases identical to TRBD2. The CDR3 is made up of 14 amino acids. The V segment lost 3 bases and the J segment 6 bases; nucleotides outside the gene matches: 2. Germline CDR1 is MDHEN and CDR2 is SYDVKM. The CDR3 region is CASSFSSGSNEQFF. The CDR3 nucleotides read TGTGCCAGCAGTTTTTCTAGCGGGAGCAATGAGCAGTTCTTC.

V usage is TRBV10-2 and J usage is TRBJ2-7; TRBD1 aligns across 7 bases. Trimming at V came to 6 bases and at J to 6 bases, leaving 11 bases not matched to a gene. The CDR3 runs 14 residues. From germline, CDR1 is WSHSY and CDR2 SAAADI. The CDR3 DNA reads as TGCGCCAGCAGGGACAGGCCCCGGGGTAGCGAGCAGTACTTC. It yields the protein CASRDRPRGSEQYF.

The V call is TRBV7-9, the J call TRBJ2-7; D is possibly TRBD1 (6 bases). Trimming stripped 6 bases from V and 6 bases from J, with 21 bases between. The germline CDR1 and CDR2 sequences are SEHNR and FQNEAQ (reference sequence). This CDR3 has 15 amino acids. The chain's CDR3 is CASRGDRPGAAEQYF. The CDR3 region has the DNA TGTGCCAGCAGGGGAGACAGGCCAGGGGCTGCCGAGCAGTACTTC.

The rearrangement links TRBV18 to TRBJ1-2; the D gene is possibly TRBD1 (5 bases). V dropped 4 bases and J dropped 9 bases, with 18 bases sitting between them. This CDR3 spans 14 amino acids. Germline CDR1 KGHSH, CDR2 LQKENI. The CDR3 sequence: CASSLSGTTDRYTF. DNA for the CDR3: TGTGCCAGCTCACTATCCGGGACGACGGACCGCTACACCTTC.

The chain joins TRBV9 to TRBJ2-1; no reliable D call. Trimming took 0 bases from V and 8 from J, leaving 12 bases between them. Looked up from germline, CDR1 is SGDLS and CDR2 is YYNGEE. The CDR3 contains 14 residues. The CDR3 loop reads CASSVDVREDEQFF. The CDR3 DNA reads as TGTGCCAGCAGCGTAGACGTCCGAGAGGATGAGCAGTTCTTC.

A few counts support this clone. This chain joins TRBV6-5 and TRBJ2-7, with 14 bases fitting TRBD2. J gave up 6 bases and V 5 bases, and 6 bases lay outside the gene matches. Germline V gene lookup returns CDR1 MNHEY and CDR2 SVGAGI. The CDR3 extends over 15 amino acids. The CDR3 nucleotides are TGTGCCAGCAGTCCACCGGGACTAGCGGGAGTCGAGCAGTACTTC. Translation gives CASSPPGLAGVEQYF.

This clone was counted a few times. This chain connects TRBV18 to TRBJ1-5; D uncertain. Trimming took 6 bases from V and 5 from J, leaving 11 bases between them. The CDR3 loop spans 13 amino acids. CDR1 and CDR2 from the germline V gene are KGHSH and LQKENI. In DNA, the CDR3 is TGTGCCAGCTCCGCGGGGTCGGATCAGCCCCAGCATTTT. Its protein is CASSAGSDQPQHF. The variable domain in full, with the rest retrieved from reference TRBV18 and TRBJ1-5, is NAGVMQNPRHLVRRRGQEARLRCSPMKGHSHVYWYRQLPEEGLKFMVYLQKENIIDESGMPKERFSAEFPKEGPSILRIQQVVRGDSAAYFCASSAGSDQPQHFGDGTRLSIL.

The V and J genes are TRBV19 and TRBJ2-2; D gene unclear. The CDR3 loop spans 11 amino acids. The germline V gene has CDR1 LNHDA and CDR2 SQIVND (reference sequence). The V and J ends lost 6 bases and 8 bases respectively, with 7 bases between them. The CDR3 sequence: CASRIGGELFF. CDR3 sequence (DNA): TGTGCCAGTAGGATTGGGGGGGAGCTGTTTTTT.

The chain joins TRBV5-1 to TRBJ1-1; TRBD1 might be the D (6 bases). The V end was cut by 0 bases, the J end by 7 bases, with 13 bases between. CDR3 size: 14 residues. Per germline, CDR1 SGHRS and CDR2 YFSETQ. CDR3 amino acids: CASSLEGGRVEAFF. The DNA for the CDR3 is TGCGCCAGCAGCTTGGAGGGGGGCCGGGTTGAAGCTTTCTTT. Complete variable domain (other parts from reference TRBV5-1 and TRBJ1-1): KAGVTQTPRYLIKTRGQQVTLSCSPISGHRSVSWYQQTPGQGLQFLFEYFSETQRNKGNFPGRFSGRQFSNSRSEMNVSTLELGDSALYLCASSLEGGRVEAFFGQGTRLTVV.

The chain carries TRBV6-6 and TRBJ2-3; a weak D match, TRBD1 (6 bases). Trimming shortened V by 4 bases and J by 2 bases, and 13 bases separated the two germline ends. Germline V gene sequence: CDR1 MNHNY, CDR2 SVGAGI (reference sequence). The CDR3 has 15 residues. The CDR3 is CASSFSTGSTDTQYF. In DNA, the CDR3 is TGTGCCAGCAGTTTTTCGACAGGCTCCACAGATACGCAGTATTTT.

This rearrangement joins TRBV5-1 to TRBJ2-1; 7 positions agree with TRBD1. The CDR3 totals 14 residues. CDR1 SGHRS and CDR2 YFSETQ come from the germline V gene. V gave up 4 bases and J gave up 7 bases; unmatched junction bases: 8. In DNA form, the CDR3 reads TGCGCCAGCAGCCTAAGACAGGGTAGGAATGAGCAGTTCTTC. It yields the protein CASSLRQGRNEQFF.

The rearrangement links TRBV7-6 to TRBJ1-4; D perhaps matches TRBD1 (5 bases). Per germline, CDR1 SGHVS and CDR2 FNYEAQ. V was shortened by 5 bases and J by 7 bases, with 14 bases between the two germline ends. The CDR3 is made up of 14 amino acids. The CDR3 region is CASSRGGAGEKLFF. As DNA, the CDR3 is TGTGCCAGCAGCCGGGGGGGAGCAGGTGAAAAACTGTTTTTT.

V is TRBV7-6 and J is TRBJ2-5; D unresolved. CDR1 and CDR2 from the germline V gene are SGHVS and FNYEAQ. Trimming stripped 3 bases from V and 0 bases from J, with 8 bases between. This CDR3 contains 14 residues. This CDR3 reads CASSLGLDQETQYF. CDR3 coding DNA: TGTGCCAGCAGCTTGGGGTTAGACCAAGAGACCCAGTACTTC.

This clone was seen only once. The chain couples TRBV6-1 to TRBJ2-5, with D tentatively TRBD1 (6 bases). The CDR3 extends over 15 amino acids. Deletions cut 1 base from V and 4 bases from J, with 13 bases between. Germline assignment: CDR1 MNHNS and CDR2 SASEGT. This CDR3 is CASSEGQGRGETQYF. Here the CDR3 DNA reads TGTGCCAGCAGTGAAGGCCAGGGGCGCGGAGAGACCCAGTACTTC.

This chain connects TRBV11-3 to TRBJ2-2, with 10 positions matching TRBD1. Looked up from germline, CDR1 is SGHNT and CDR2 is YENEEA. This CDR3 has 16 amino acids. The junction had 6 bases not matched to a gene; V was cut back by 8 bases and J by 0 bases. The CDR3 loop is CASAPGQGANTGELFF. CDR3 coding DNA: TGTGCCAGCGCCCCCGGACAGGGGGCGAACACCGGGGAGCTGTTTTTT.

This clone was found once. V and J are TRBV9 and TRBJ1-2, with D possibly being TRBD1 (6 bases). CDR3 length: 14 amino acids. V lost 0 bases and J lost 4, with 10 bases in between. Looked up from germline, CDR1 is SGDLS and CDR2 is YYNGEE. The CDR3 loop is CASSVEAGAYGYTF. The DNA for the CDR3 is TGTGCCAGCAGCGTAGAGGCAGGGGCCTATGGCTACACCTTC.

This chain links TRBV5-4 with TRBJ2-1; D might be TRBD2 (7 bases). CDR3 size: 17 residues. In germline, CDR1 is SGHNT, CDR2 YYREEE (reference sequence). V was clipped by 4 bases and J by 0 bases, with 17 bases between them. CDR3 coding DNA: TGTGCCAGCAGCCTCCGGGGGGCCTCGAGCTCCTACAATGAGCAGTTCTTC. Its protein is CASSLRGASSSYNEQFF.

By share, this clone ranks as large (0.1 to 1%). The V and J genes are TRBV27 and TRBJ2-7, with 7 positions matching TRBD2. The CDR3 length is 12 residues. Germline CDR1 is MNHEY and CDR2 is SMNVEV (reference sequence). Trimming removed 3 bases from V and 5 bases from J; junction bases left unmatched: 1. The CDR3 DNA reads TGTGCCAGCAGTTTGGGGGGGGACGAGCAGTACTTC. It encodes CASSLGGDEQYF.